What follows are 12 T cell receptor beta chains derived from one specimen sequenced in a study of T cell repertoires in cytomegalovirus infection. The antigens these receptors bind are not known. Via MiXCR, TCRdb re-called the reads, giving one row per CDR3 protein. The data show roughly 990,000 distinct CDR3 sequences, 31% seen once. Specimen: cultured CD8+ T cells from PBMCs, collected from culture after CMV antigen stimulation. These receptors originate from a human donor in good health (CMV status not recorded). Some clones in this sample may be carry-over from other donors' samples.

In the case of this clonotype: At one end the junction does not follow the germline gene, possibly because of a read error. The chain links TRBV5-5 to TRBJ2-3, with TRBD2 matching 10 bases. The V gene's germline CDR1 is SGHKS and CDR2 YYEKEE (reference sequence). The CDR3 contains 17 residues. DNA for the CDR3: TGTGCCAGCAGCTTGTCCCTGCAGCGGGGGGGCACAGATACACAGTATTTT. Translated, it gives CASSLSLQRGGTDTQYF.

The chain couples TRBV6-1 to TRBJ1-1, with 9 bases identical to TRBD1. Germline CDR1 and CDR2: MNHNS and SASEGT. The CDR3 is 15 residues long. V gave up 1 base and J gave up 5 bases; unmatched junction bases: 5. DNA of the CDR3: TGTGCCAGCAGTGAAGGATACAGGGGGCGAACTGAAGCTTTCTTT. It codes for CASSEGYRGRTEAFF.

This chain connects TRBV20-1 to TRBJ2-5; D ambiguous. The germline V gene has CDR1 DFQATT and CDR2 SNEGSKA (reference sequence). This CDR3 contains 12 residues. V lost 3 bases and J 5 bases, leaving 10 bases between the germline ends. The CDR3 sequence is CSARGGRETQYF. CDR3 bases: TGCAGTGCTAGGGGTGGTCGGGAGACCCAGTACTTC.

This clonotype was found a few times. The V and J genes are TRBV25-1 and TRBJ2-7, with TRBD1 matching over 10 bases. Germline assignment: CDR1 MGHDK and CDR2 SYGVNS. The CDR3 spans 13 residues. V lost 7 bases, J lost 1 base, and 1 base stayed unmatched. CDR3 sequence: CASKGQGSYEQYF. The CDR3 DNA follows: TGTGCCAGCAAGGGACAGGGGTCCTACGAGCAGTACTTC.

The chain joins TRBV28 to TRBJ2-7; TRBD2 is a possible D gene (6 bases). This CDR3 has 14 amino acids. V lost 1 base to trimming and J lost 6 bases, with 13 bases between them. Germline V gives CDR1 MDHEN, CDR2 SYDVKM. CDR3 in amino acids: CASSLYVGTSEQYV. The CDR3 DNA sequence: TGTGCCAGCAGTTTATACGTAGGGACTTCCGAGCAGTACGTC.

The chain joins TRBV12-5 to TRBJ2-7; D unresolved. The germline CDR1 and CDR2 sequences are LGHNT and FRNRAP. The V end was cut by 3 bases, the J end by 5 bases, with 8 bases between. The CDR3 covers 12 residues. CDR3 nucleotides: TGTGCTAGTGGTTTAGTCCCGGACGAGCAGTACTTC. It translates to CASGLVPDEQYF.

The V call is TRBV27, the J call TRBJ1-2; a weak D match, TRBD1 (5 bases). Looked up from germline, CDR1 is MNHEY and CDR2 is SMNVEV (reference sequence). This CDR3 has 17 amino acids. V lost 3 bases, J lost 7 bases, and 24 bases lay in between. CDR3 DNA: TGTGCCAGCAGTTTCACGGCCCACGACAGTTTTTTTAGTGGCTACACCTTC. It translates to CASSFTAHDSFFSGYTF.

This clonotype has at least ten counts. The gene calls are TRBV7-8 and TRBJ2-1; D tentatively reads TRBD1 or TRBD2 (5 bases each). The V gene's germline CDR1 is SGHVS and CDR2 FQNEAQ. V was shortened by 4 bases and J by 6 bases, with 7 bases between the two germline ends. This CDR3 comprises 12 residues. The CDR3 loop reads CASSWDGNEQFF. DNA of the CDR3: TGTGCCAGCAGCTGGGACGGCAATGAGCAGTTCTTC.

The rearrangement links TRBV27 to TRBJ2-7, with 7 nucleotides matching TRBD1. The V segment lost 6 bases and the J segment 3 bases; nucleotides outside the gene matches: 14. Germline loops: CDR1 MNHEY, CDR2 SMNVEV (reference sequence). The CDR3 has 16 residues. CDR3 residues: CASSTSAGTVLYEQYV. CDR3 sequence (DNA): TGTGCCAGCAGCACGTCCGCCGGGACAGTTCTCTACGAGCAGTACGTC.

The CDR3, as DNA: TGTGCCAGCAGTGATTGGGTGCACAATGAGCAGTTCTTC. Its protein product is CASSDWVHNEQFF. The chain links TRBV6-1 to TRBJ2-1; D call uncertain. CDR1 MNHNS and CDR2 SASEGT come from the germline V gene. The germline V and J ends were trimmed by 3 bases and 5 bases, with 8 bases remaining between them. The CDR3 runs to 13 residues.

Turning to this clonotype: A read error may be the cause here, since a much bigger clone is one base away. This chain connects TRBV7-2 to TRBJ1-2; 10 bases fit TRBD1. Germline V gene sequence: CDR1 SGHTA, CDR2 FQGNSA. The CDR3 spans 13 residues. The V segment lost 8 bases and the J segment 8 bases; nucleotides outside the gene matches: 8. The chain's CDR3 is CASPVPGQGGYTF. Written as DNA, the CDR3 is TGTGCCAGCCCCGTCCCGGGACAGGGGGGCTACACCTTC. Full variable domain (missing parts from reference TRBV7-2 and TRBJ1-2): GAGVSQSPSNKVTEKGKDVELRCDPISGHTALYWYRQSLGQGLEFLIYFQGNSAPDKSGLPSDRFSAERTGGSVSTLTIQRTQQEDSAVYLCASPVPGQGGYTFGSGTRLTVV.

This clonotype was found a few times. The chain joins TRBV19 to TRBJ2-7; D unclear. Trimming left V 7 bases short and J 1 base short, with 17 bases between. CDR1 is LNHDA and CDR2 is SQIVND in the germline V gene (reference sequence). The CDR3 runs to 15 residues. This CDR3 is CASTAKWAPSYEQYF. As DNA, the CDR3 is TGTGCCAGTACCGCGAAGTGGGCACCATCCTACGAGCAGTACTTC.